A single sample gave rise to the 7 T cell receptor beta chains below, sequenced in a study of T cell changes during pregnancy in multiple sclerosis. Assay: immunoSEQ multiplex PCR; the TCRdb copy retains only in-frame clones and omits some. The sample lists approximately 57,000 clones, around 93% seen once, with 3% to 4.5% in the top ten. Sequenced material: peripheral blood, taken after pregnancy. These receptors were collected from a female donor in good health, enrolled as a control in a pregnancy study.

V and J are TRBV5-6 and TRBJ2-1; D not certain. This CDR3 has 13 residues. In germline, CDR1 is SGHDT, CDR2 YYEEEE. The V end lost 4 bases, the J end lost 9 bases, and 14 bases lay between the germline ends. CDR3 nucleotide sequence: TGTGCCAGCAGCGATAATCCTAGTATTGAGCAGTTCTTC. Its translation is CASSDNPSIEQFF.

This chain links TRBV28 with TRBJ1-2; D call uncertain. The germline V gene encodes CDR1 MDHEN and CDR2 SYDVKM. This CDR3 is 13 amino acids long. V was clipped by 1 base and J by 8 bases, with 11 bases between them. CDR3 residues: CASSLFGSLGYTF. The CDR3 nucleotides read TGTGCCAGCAGTTTATTCGGTTCCCTAGGCTACACCTTC.

The chain uses TRBV7-2 and TRBJ2-3, with a tentative D call TRBD2 (6 bases). Germline CDR1 SGHTA, CDR2 FQGNSA. Trimming took 3 bases from V and 4 from J, leaving 8 bases between them. The CDR3 contains 13 residues. The chain's CDR3 is CASSFRLADTQYF. CDR3 sequence (DNA): TGTGCCAGCAGCTTTCGACTAGCAGATACGCAGTATTTT.

A remark on this clone: At one end, the junction sequence differs from germline, possibly due to a read error. This sequence joins TRBV18 and TRBJ2-1; 8 positions match TRBD2. The CDR3 has 16 residues. CDR1 and CDR2 (germline): KGHSH, LQKENI. CDR3 in amino acids: CASSPPNGRAYNEQFF. In nucleotides, the CDR3 is TGTGCCAGCTCACCACCCAACGGGAGGGCCTATAATGAGCAGTTCTTC. The full variable domain, with the rest looked up from reference TRBV18 and TRBJ2-1, is NAGVMQNPRHLVRRRGQEARLRCSPMKGHSHVYWYRQLPEEGLKFMVYLQKENIIDESGMPKERFSAEFPKEGPSILRIQQVVRGDSAAYFCASSPPNGRAYNEQFFGPGTRLTVL.

This chain connects TRBV19 to TRBJ2-2, with 7 bases aligning to TRBD1. Germline assignment: CDR1 LNHDA and CDR2 SQIVND (reference sequence). V was clipped by 6 bases and J by 6 bases; unmatched bases: 7. The CDR3 sequence is 14 residues long. In DNA, the CDR3 is TGTGCCAGTAGACTAACGACAGGGTCCGGGGAGCTGTTTTTT. Translated, it gives CASRLTTGSGELFF.

This chain connects TRBV6-1 to TRBJ2-1; TRBD1 matches 7 bases. V dropped 7 bases and J dropped 5; count of bases not matched to a gene: 8. Germline values: CDR1 MNHNS, CDR2 SASEGT. The CDR3 has 14 amino acids. The CDR3 here is CASTGTAIHNEQFF. CDR3 nucleotide sequence: TGTGCCAGCACCGGGACAGCCATACACAATGAGCAGTTCTTC.

This chain uses TRBV6-4 with TRBJ1-2; possibly TRBD1 for D (5 bases). V dropped 6 bases and J dropped 3 bases, with 20 bases sitting between them. The CDR3 sequence is 16 residues long. From germline, CDR1 is MRHNA and CDR2 SNTAGT. The DNA for the CDR3 is TGTGCCAGCAGCCTCGGGAGGGGACTAAAGGACTATGGCTACACCTTC. Residues: CASSLGRGLKDYGYTF.